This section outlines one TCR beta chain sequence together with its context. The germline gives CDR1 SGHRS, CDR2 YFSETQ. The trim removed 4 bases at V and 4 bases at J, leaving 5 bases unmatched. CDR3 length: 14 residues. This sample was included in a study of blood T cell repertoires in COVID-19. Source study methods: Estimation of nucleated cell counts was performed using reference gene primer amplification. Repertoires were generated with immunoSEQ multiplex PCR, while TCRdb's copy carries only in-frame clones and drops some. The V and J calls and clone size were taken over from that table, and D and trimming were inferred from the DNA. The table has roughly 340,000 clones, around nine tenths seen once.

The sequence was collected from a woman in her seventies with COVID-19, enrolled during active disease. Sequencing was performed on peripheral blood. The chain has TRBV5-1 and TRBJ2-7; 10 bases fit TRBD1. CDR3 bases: TGCGCCAGCAGCACGGGACAGGGGTTATACGAGCAGTACTTC. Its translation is CASSTGQGLYEQYF.